This TCR beta chain is from a study of shared clonotypes between healthy human individuals. On the study more broadly: The study enrolled a couple of women and a few men aged 18 to 49.

Libraries were prepared by immunoSEQ multiplex PCR; TCRdb keeps only in-frame clonotypes and omits some of them. The sample comprises about a million clones, approximately 80% of which are singletons, and approximately 0.9% rests with the top ten. The CDR3 totals 16 residues. The germline CDR1 and CDR2 sequences are SGHTA and FQGNSA. V trimming: 4 bases; J trimming: 0 bases; junction bases outside the gene matches: 4. This clonotype was sampled from a man younger than 30 in good health. Some clones in this sample may be carry-over from other donors' samples. The chain couples TRBV7-2 to TRBJ2-3, with 10 bases lining up with TRBD2. The specimen sequenced was memory CD4+ T cells from PBMCs. Subset defined: CD45RA-negative fraction. In nucleotides, the CDR3 is TGTGCCAGCAGCTCCGGACTAGCGGCAAGCACAGATACGCAGTATTTT. The encoded protein is CASSSGLAASTDTQYF.